This is a list of T cell receptor beta chains from one sample in a study of blood T cells in healthy people across ages. TCRdb re-called the 5' RACE reads through MiXCR, storing one row per CDR3 protein. The data show approximately 850,000 distinct CDR3 sequences, 58% seen once. The sequencing input was blood. The receptor source for this set is a man between 25 and 39 years old in good health. Each CDR3 is given with its conserved first and last residue. D genes are given only for firm matches. Clone size is stated in some rows and not others, as once, few, many or a class when expanded.

few	TRBV3-1	-	TRBJ1-2	TGTGCCAGCAGCCTGACCGGTGGCAGGGGCTACTATGGCTACACCTTC	CASSLTGGRGYYGYTF
many	TRBV7-9	-	TRBJ2-7	TGTGCCAGCAGCGCTCGGGGGGCTGGGGAGCAGTACTTC	CASSARGAGEQYF
few	TRBV11-2	TRBD1	TRBJ2-6	TGTGCCAGCAGCTTCTGGACAGGGCCTCTCCCTGGGGCCAACGTCCTGACTTTC	CASSFWTGPLPGANVLTF
-	TRBV5-1	-	TRBJ1-2	TGCGCCAGCAGCTTGGGCAGCTTGGGCCTCGGCGGCTACACCTTC	CASSLGSLGLGGYTF
many	TRBV12-3/TRBV12-4	-	TRBJ2-5	TGTGCCAGCACATTGGCTAGTCAAGAGACCCAGTACTTC	CASTLASQETQYF
-	TRBV12-3/TRBV12-4	-	TRBJ2-2	TGTGCCAGCATTCAGGGTTGGGCCGGGGAGCTGTTTTTT	CASIQGWAGELFF
-	TRBV28	-	TRBJ2-1	TGTGCCAGCAGTTTAAGGTACTCGCAGCAGTTCTTC	CASSLRYSQQFF
-	TRBV18	-	TRBJ2-5	TGTGCCAGCACCGGGCCGGGCCAAGAGACCCAGTACTTC	CASTGPGQETQYF
-	TRBV7-2	-	TRBJ2-7	TGTGCCAGCAGTTCCGGGACACTAGGCGAGCAGTACTTC	CASSSGTLGEQYF
few	TRBV10-3	TRBD1	TRBJ2-7	TGTGCCATCAGTGGAGGGACAGTGGGCGAGCAGTACTTC	CAISGGTVGEQYF
-	TRBV7-7	-	TRBJ2-7	TGTGCTAGCAGCTTTCGGGCTGGAGCTTACGAGCAGTACTTC	CASSFRAGAYEQYF
-	TRBV20-1	-	TRBJ2-7	TGCAGTGCTGGGCGCTTCGGAGTTGGGGTCGAGCAGTACTTC	CSAGRFGVGVEQYF
once	TRBV6-5	-	TRBJ1-2	TGTGCCAGCAAGTCGGGCATCACTTACTATGGCTACACCTTC	CASKSGITYYGYTF
-	TRBV5-1	TRBD1	TRBJ2-7	TGCGCCAGCAGCCCGGGACAGGGCAGCTACTACGAGCAGTACTTC	CASSPGQGSYYEQYF
-	TRBV11-3	-	TRBJ1-1	TGTGCCAGCGGGCTGGGACGGAACACTGAAGCTTTCTTT	CASGLGRNTEAFF
-	TRBV20-1	-	TRBJ2-7	TGCAGTGCTAGGTTTTCGGGGGGCCGTGGGGACGGGCAGTACTTC	CSARFSGGRGDGQYF
-	TRBV6-2/TRBV6-3	TRBD1	TRBJ2-3	TGTGCCAGCAGTTACTCGAATACCGGGACAGACAGCACAGATACGCAGTATTTT	CASSYSNTGTDSTDTQYF
-	TRBV27	TRBD2	TRBJ2-1	TGTGCCAGCAGTTTTGGACTAGGTTGGGGCAATGAGCAGTTCTTC	CASSFGLGWGNEQFF
few	TRBV20-1	TRBD1	TRBJ2-5	TGCAGTGCTTCAAGAGACAGGGAGAAGCAGTACTTC	CSASRDREKQYF
-	TRBV6-2/TRBV6-3	-	TRBJ1-5	TGTGCCAGCAGTGACAGAAGGGTTCAGCCCCAGCATTTT	CASSDRRVQPQHF
few	TRBV27	-	TRBJ2-6	TGTGCCAGCAGTTTAATTGGGGCAGGTTCTGGGGCCAACGTCCTGACTTTC	CASSLIGAGSGANVLTF
-	TRBV7-6	TRBD2	TRBJ2-7	TGTGCCAGCAGCTTAGTTAGCGGGAGGCCCACCTACGAGCAGTACTTC	CASSLVSGRPTYEQYF